The 27 T cell receptor beta chains below were found in one sample sequenced in a study of cytomegalovirus exposure and HLA in healthy donors. Researchers ran the PCR with 60 Vbeta and 13 Jbeta primers. Sequenced by immunoSEQ multiplex PCR; TCRdb stores in-frame clones only, minus some. The data show about 110,000 clones, roughly 70% seen once. Sequencing input: PBMCs. These receptors were obtained from a man aged 35 to 55 in good health and CMV-seronegative.

This clone was seen more than once but under ten times. This chain joins TRBV27 and TRBJ2-2; D may be TRBD1 (5 bases). The CDR3 is 16 amino acids. CDR1 and CDR2 (germline): MNHEY, SMNVEV (reference sequence). V lost 8 bases and J 3 bases, leaving 19 bases between the germline ends. CDR3 sequence (DNA): TGTGCCAGCGGCCTGCTACATCGGACATACACCGGGGAGCTGTTTTTT. The encoded protein is CASGLLHRTYTGELFF.

The chain is built from TRBV7-3 and TRBJ2-3; D perhaps matches TRBD2 (6 bases). V shed 6 bases and J shed 2 bases, with 9 bases lying between them. The CDR3 totals 13 residues. Germline assignment: CDR1 SGHTA and CDR2 FQGTGA. The CDR3 region has the DNA TGTGCCAGCAGTGAGCGGGTCACAGATACGCAGTATTTT. This codes for CASSERVTDTQYF.

DNA for the CDR3: TGTGCCAGCAGTCATTCGACAGGGTTTAGCAATCAGCCCCAGCATTTT. It codes for CASSHSTGFSNQPQHF. J is TRBJ1-5 and V is TRBV5-6, with 7 positions matching TRBD1. This CDR3 spans 16 amino acids. V lost 5 bases to trimming and J lost 0 bases; unmatched junction nucleotides: 8. From germline, CDR1 is SGHDT and CDR2 YYEEEE.

This chain joins TRBV27 and TRBJ2-6, with a possible D match to TRBD2 (5 bases). CDR1 MNHEY and CDR2 SMNVEV come from the germline V gene (reference sequence). With 4 bases removed from V and 2 bases from J, the gap between germline ends came to 18 bases. The length of the CDR3 is 18 residues. CDR3 residues: CASSSPSQTEAGANVLTF. DNA of the CDR3: TGTGCCAGCAGTTCGCCCAGCCAAACGGAGGCTGGGGCCAACGTCCTGACTTTC.

This sequence joins TRBV29-1 and TRBJ1-4; maybe TRBD1 (6 bases). The CDR3 spans 15 residues. V shed 0 bases and J shed 4 bases, with 12 bases lying between them. Germline V gene sequence: CDR1 SQVTM, CDR2 ANQGSEA. CDR3 protein: CSVEDLGARNEKLFF. The CDR3 DNA sequence: TGCAGCGTTGAAGATCTGGGGGCCCGTAATGAAAAACTGTTTTTT. Full variable domain (outside the CDR3, taken from reference TRBV29-1 and TRBJ1-4): SAVISQKPSRDICQRGTSLTIQCQVDSQVTMMFWYRQQPGQSLTLIATANQGSEATYESGFVIDKFPISRPNLTFSTLTVSNMSPEDSSIYLCSVEDLGARNEKLFFGSGTQLSVL.

In the case of this clone: Germline and junction disagree at one end, which may indicate a read error. This sequence joins TRBV6-5 and TRBJ1-2, with 7 bases identical to TRBD1. Looked up from germline, CDR1 is MNHEY and CDR2 is SVGAGI. This CDR3 contains 15 residues. Here the CDR3 reads CASSPGTATNYGYPF. The CDR3 DNA reads as TGTGCCAGCAGCCCCGGGACAGCTACTAACTATGGCTACCCCTTC.

This sequence joins TRBV9 and TRBJ2-1, with a possible D match to TRBD2 (5 bases). Germline CDR1 is SGDLS and CDR2 is YYNGEE. V dropped 2 bases and J dropped 2 bases, with 8 bases sitting between them. This CDR3 contains 14 residues. The CDR3 here is CASSVRGTYNEQFF. The CDR3 region has the DNA TGTGCCAGCAGCGTCCGGGGTACCTACAATGAGCAGTTCTTC.

This clone was recorded only once. V is TRBV2 and J is TRBJ1-6; 10 bases are a match to TRBD1. CDR3 length: 13 residues. Germline CDR1 is SNHLY and CDR2 is FYNNEI. With 8 bases clipped from V and 7 bases from J, the junction kept 2 bases outside the gene matches. The CDR3 DNA reads as TGTGCCAGCCAGGACAGGGGGAATTCACCCCTCCACTTT. It yields the protein CASQDRGNSPLHF.

Comments on this clone: The junction departs from germline at one end; a sequencing error may be responsible. The chain is built from TRBV7-7 and TRBJ2-1; TRBD2 agrees at 7 bases. CDR1 and CDR2 from the germline V gene are SSHAT and FNYEAQ (reference sequence). CDR3 length equals 12 residues. CDR3 DNA sequence: TGTGCTAGCAGCCCACCGGGAGGTGAGCAGTTCTTC. This sequence encodes CASSPPGGEQFF.

V gene TRBV6-1 combines with J gene TRBJ1-4; no reliable D call. CDR1 is MNHNS and CDR2 is SASEGT in the germline V gene. V was clipped by 7 bases and J by 8 bases, with 11 bases between them. There are 12 residues in the CDR3. The chain's CDR3 is CASNRRGEKLFF. The CDR3 DNA follows: TGTGCCAGCAATCGGCGGGGAGAAAAACTGTTTTTT.

This clone was counted a few times. The chain carries TRBV5-1 and TRBJ2-7, with 8 bases fitting TRBD1. V dropped 4 bases and J dropped 2; count of bases not matched to a gene: 11. Germline V gives CDR1 SGHRS, CDR2 YFSETQ. The length of the CDR3 is 16 residues. Written as DNA, the CDR3 is TGCGCCAGCAGCCCCGGACAGGGAGTGGTAGCCTACGAGCAGTACTTC. Amino acid sequence: CASSPGQGVVAYEQYF. Supplemented by reference TRBV5-1 and TRBJ2-7, the full variable domain reads KAGVTQTPRYLIKTRGQQVTLSCSPISGHRSVSWYQQTPGQGLQFLFEYFSETQRNKGNFPGRFSGRQFSNSRSEMNVSTLELGDSALYLCASSPGQGVVAYEQYFGPGTRLTVT.

The chain recombines TRBV25-1 with TRBJ2-3, with TRBD1 matching 7 bases. Germline V CDR1 and CDR2: MGHDK, SYGVNS. The J segment lost 3 bases and the V segment lost 3 bases, leaving 3 bases of the junction unmatched. The CDR3 has 14 amino acids. The CDR3 loop reads CASSDRRGTDTQYF. Here the CDR3 DNA reads TGTGCCAGCAGTGACCGCAGGGGGACAGATACGCAGTATTTT.

V and J are TRBV6-1 and TRBJ1-2, with 8 bases aligning to TRBD1. CDR1 and CDR2 from the germline V gene are MNHNS and SASEGT. Trimming took 6 bases from V and 8 from J; bases not matched to a gene: 14. The CDR3 consists of 15 residues. CDR3 sequence reads: CASSAGARGHGGYTF. CDR3 nucleotide sequence: TGTGCCAGCAGCGCCGGGGCCAGGGGGCATGGGGGCTACACCTTC.

The chain joins TRBV2 to TRBJ1-1; tentative D call: TRBD1 (6 bases). The CDR3 contains 18 residues. Trimming shortened V by 0 bases and J by 1 base, and 18 bases separated the two germline ends. Germline values: CDR1 SNHLY, CDR2 FYNNEI. The CDR3 bases are TGTGCCAGCAGTGAAGCGCTTCGGGGACATTCCGGGAACACTGAAGCTTTCTTT. Translating it yields CASSEALRGHSGNTEAFF.

In its sample, this clone was seen a few times. The J gene is TRBJ2-1, the V gene TRBV9, with a weak D call TRBD2 (5 bases). Germline V gives CDR1 SGDLS, CDR2 YYNGEE. The CDR3 is 16 amino acids. Trimming took 3 bases from V and 0 from J, leaving 13 bases between them. The CDR3 DNA follows: TGTGCCAGCAGCGCGAGGTGGGAGAGCTCCTACAATGAGCAGTTCTTC. This sequence encodes CASSARWESSYNEQFF.

This clone was recorded once. This rearrangement joins TRBV10-3 to TRBJ2-1, with 7 bases identical to TRBD1. V dropped 8 bases and J dropped 5; count of bases not matched to a gene: 3. This CDR3 is built from 12 residues. Germline values: CDR1 ENHRY, CDR2 SYGVKD. This CDR3 reads CAISDRDNEQFF. The CDR3 DNA reads TGTGCCATCTCTGACAGGGACAATGAGCAGTTCTTC.

This clone showed up just a few times. V and J are TRBV2 and TRBJ1-2; D not certain. Germline V gene data show CDR1 as SNHLY and CDR2 as FYNNEI. This CDR3 region has 14 residues. V was cut by 6 bases and J by 5 bases, with 16 bases left in between. The CDR3 DNA follows: TGTGCCAGCAGGGGAGGACCTGGGCGATATGGCTACACCTTC. Translated: CASRGGPGRYGYTF.

The chain carries TRBV29-1 and TRBJ2-2; 7 bases agree with TRBD2. The CDR3 runs 13 residues. The junction had 3 bases not matched to a gene; V was cut back by 4 bases and J by 4 bases. Germline assignment: CDR1 SQVTM and CDR2 ANQGSEA. The CDR3 DNA reads as TGCAGCGTTGGACTAGCCCGCACCGGGGAGCTGTTTTTT. The encoded protein is CSVGLARTGELFF.

In DNA form, the CDR3 reads TGTGCCAGCACACCGGGACTAGCGGCAGATACGCAGTATTTT. Amino acid sequence: CASTPGLAADTQYF. The chain recombines TRBV4-2 with TRBJ2-3; 11 nucleotides line up with TRBD2. The CDR3 covers 14 residues. The V gene's germline CDR1 is LGHNA and CDR2 YNFKEQ. V lost 7 bases to trimming and J lost 4 bases; unmatched junction nucleotides: 4.

The V and J genes are TRBV27 and TRBJ2-7; 7 positions agree with TRBD1. J gave up 1 base and V 5 bases, and 5 bases lay outside the gene matches. The germline V gene encodes CDR1 MNHEY and CDR2 SMNVEV (reference sequence). This CDR3 has 14 residues. The DNA of the CDR3 is TGTGCCAGCAGTCCAGGGGGTTTATCCTACGAGCAGTACTTC. Protein sequence: CASSPGGLSYEQYF.

The chain is built from TRBV7-6 and TRBJ2-7; D is ambiguous. Germline CDR1 is SGHVS and CDR2 is FNYEAQ. This CDR3 has 14 amino acids. The V gene lost 0 bases and the J gene lost 5 bases, with 11 bases spanning the gap. The CDR3 is CASSLAAGPHEQYF. The CDR3 nucleotides read TGTGCCAGCAGCTTAGCGGCAGGCCCTCACGAGCAGTACTTC. Full variable domain (outside the CDR3, taken from reference TRBV7-6 and TRBJ2-7): GAGVSQSPRYKVTKRGQDVALRCDPISGHVSLYWYRQALGQGPEFLTYFNYEAQQDKSGLPNDRFSAERPEGSISTLTIQRTEQRDSAMYRCASSLAAGPHEQYFGPGTRLTVT.

The V gene is TRBV6-6, the J gene TRBJ2-5; TRBD2 matches at 16 bases. The length of the CDR3 is 15 residues. Germline loops: CDR1 MNHNY, CDR2 SVGAGI (reference sequence). With 6 bases clipped from V and 3 bases from J, the junction kept 1 base outside the gene matches. CDR3 protein: CASRGLAGGEETQYF. CDR3 bases: TGTGCCAGCAGGGGACTAGCGGGGGGGGAAGAGACCCAGTACTTC.

V usage is TRBV9 and J usage is TRBJ1-5; D ambiguous. Germline V lookup: CDR1 SGDLS, CDR2 YYNGEE. This CDR3 is 16 amino acids long. V was pared by 3 bases and J by 0 bases, with 13 bases between. In DNA form, the CDR3 reads TGTGCCAGCAGCGCCGTCCCAGGTTATAGCAATCAGCCCCAGCATTTT. Its protein product is CASSAVPGYSNQPQHF.

By share of the sample, this clone is medium-sized. The J gene is TRBJ2-6, the V gene TRBV4-3, with D perhaps TRBD2 (5 bases). Germline CDR1 is LGHNA and CDR2 is YSLEER. V shed 3 bases and J shed 0 bases, with 9 bases lying between them. This CDR3 spans 16 amino acids. In DNA, the CDR3 is TGCGCCAGCAGCCACGGGGTACGCTCTGGGGCCAACGTCCTGACTTTC. Protein: CASSHGVRSGANVLTF.

This clone was recorded only once. The V gene is TRBV5-4, the J gene TRBJ2-2, with 10 bases identical to TRBD1. The germline V gene has CDR1 SGHNT and CDR2 YYREEE (reference sequence). Trimming removed 3 bases from V and 8 bases from J; junction bases left unmatched: 7. CDR3 length: 15 residues. The CDR3 region has the DNA TGTGCCAGCAGCTGGGGACAGGGGTTATCGGGGGAGCTGTTTTTT. Its protein is CASSWGQGLSGELFF.

The CDR3 spells CASRTPTGGSYEQYF. The DNA for the CDR3 is TGTGCCAGCAGAACCCCGACAGGGGGCTCTTACGAGCAGTACTTC. This chain links TRBV6-5 with TRBJ2-7, with 10 positions matching TRBD1. CDR3 size: 15 residues. V was pared by 6 bases and J by 4 bases, with 9 bases of the junction left unmatched. CDR1 and CDR2 from the germline V gene are MNHEY and SVGAGI.

The J gene is TRBJ2-3, the V gene TRBV9; 9 positions agree with TRBD2. The CDR3 is made up of 19 amino acids. Germline V gene lookup returns CDR1 SGDLS and CDR2 YYNGEE. The ends lost 2 bases at V and 1 base at J; junction bases unmatched: 14. CDR3 protein: CASSVNPGGGGLGTDTQYF. The CDR3 nucleotides are TGTGCCAGCAGCGTCAACCCAGGCGGGGGGGGCCTGGGCACAGATACGCAGTATTTT.